The T cell receptor delta chain under discussion was sequenced for a study of gamma-delta T cells after stem cell transplantation. Trimming took 9 bases from V and 3 from J; bases not matched to a gene: 26. The germline V gene encodes CDR1 TSWWSYY and CDR2 QGS. This CDR3 region has 21 residues. TCRdb reapplied CATT to the RT-PCR reads. Its listing shows roughly 9 delta-chain clones. Sequencing was carried out using gamma-delta T cells. The chain couples TRDV1 to TRDJ1, with TRDD3 matching over 12 bases. The TCR was taken from a human donor. It is not recorded whose cells these are; they may come from a transplant donor. This table probably holds off-target reads from a library built for another chain. The CDR3 here is CALASTPPWGIRGAGPDKLIF. The CDR3 coding sequence is TGTGCTCTAGCATCCACCCCTCCCTGGGGGATACGCGGCGCAGGCCCCGATAAACTCATCTTT.